This TCR beta chain was documented in a study of identical twins. There are many counts of this clonotype. Its target is unknown. This CDR3 has 15 residues. CDR1 is DFQATT and CDR2 is SNEGSKA in the germline V gene (reference sequence). The V and J ends lost 5 bases and 0 bases respectively, with 16 bases between them. Overall study findings and caveats: Insertions were reduced in abundant cord blood beta clonotypes but not in memory repertoires. Researchers reported excess low generation probability among twin-shared out-of-frame alpha sequences. Because invariant MAIT and iNKT cells could be present, zero-insertion analyses could be partly confounded.

cDNA molecules carried unique molecular identifiers, and template switching added a universal primer site. One entry per CDR3 protein, called by TCRdb with MiXCR from the 5' RACE reads. The data hold 550,000 to 800,000 distinct CDR3 sequences, with 7.1% observed a single time. The same sample was also used in a study of yellow fever vaccine responses in identical twins.

The sequence was collected from a woman aged 18-29 years in good health. This chain links TRBV20-1 with TRBJ1-1; D gene ambiguous. The sample consisted of PBMCs. The CDR3 DNA reads as TGCAGTGCTCCACCACTTGGACTCCTGAACACTGAAGCTTTCTTT. It codes for CSAPPLGLLNTEAFF.